A single sample gave rise to the 19 T cell receptor beta chains below, sequenced in a study of T cell repertoires in cytomegalovirus infection (dated by TCRdb to about 2019). Sequencing was performed on an Illumina HiSeq 1500. TCRdb cleaned the public reads at Q25 with fastp, built clones with MiXCR and kept in-frame beta chains. CDR3 protein duplicates are merged, each entry listing the most common genes and DNA. The sample yields approximately 130,000 distinct CDR3 sequences; less than 9.5% were counted once. The top ten clones comprise around a tenth of the sample. Sequencing was performed on PBMCs. The source is a human donor in good health (CMV status not recorded). Some clones in this sample may be carry-over from other donors' samples.

This clonotype was counted ten times or more. The chain has TRBV29-1 and TRBJ2-1; 13 bases fit TRBD2. CDR1 and CDR2 from the germline V gene are SQVTM and ANQGSEA. The CDR3 spans 14 residues. V lost 7 bases, J lost 7 bases, and 7 bases stayed unmatched. DNA of the CDR3: TGCAGCGCCGCACTAGCGGGGGGGCGAAATGAGCAGTTCTTC. As protein: CSAALAGGRNEQFF.

This clonotype was detected ten times or more. V and J are TRBV7-8 and TRBJ2-6; no definite D call. From germline, CDR1 is SGHVS and CDR2 FQNEAQ. This CDR3 has 16 amino acids. Trimming took off 5 bases at V and 0 bases at J, with 11 bases between the two ends. CDR3 sequence reads: CASSPDAPSGANVLTF. DNA for the CDR3: TGTGCCAGCAGCCCCGATGCCCCCTCTGGGGCCAACGTCCTGACTTTC.

This clonotype was counted many times. The rearrangement joins TRBV7-9 to TRBJ1-4; no clear D. V lost 5 bases to trimming and J lost 3 bases, with 22 bases between them. Germline V lookup: CDR1 SEHNR, CDR2 FQNEAQ (reference sequence). The CDR3 loop spans 18 amino acids. The CDR3 nucleotides read TGTGCCAGCAGCCGCGAAGAGGTGAAATGGGCTTCTAATGAAAAACTGTTTTTT. Protein sequence: CASSREEVKWASNEKLFF.

This clonotype was detected ten times or more. The chain is built from TRBV28 and TRBJ2-1; 8 nucleotides line up with TRBD1. This CDR3 is 15 amino acids long. Germline V gives CDR1 MDHEN, CDR2 SYDVKM. Trimming cost V 6 bases and J 3 bases; bases outside gene matches: 7. In nucleotides, the CDR3 is TGTGCCAGCAGCACCGGGACAGGATACTACAATGAGCAGTTCTTC. It is translated as CASSTGTGYYNEQFF.

At least ten counts were recorded for this clonotype. The J gene is TRBJ1-5, the V gene TRBV15; 8 bases line up with TRBD1. Germline CDR1 reads LNHNV; CDR2 reads YYDKDF (reference sequence). Trimming removed 2 bases from V and 1 base from J; junction bases left unmatched: 1. The CDR3 runs to 15 residues. The CDR3 is CATSRQGASNQPQHF. In DNA, the CDR3 is TGTGCCACCAGCAGACAGGGGGCGAGCAATCAGCCCCAGCATTTT. Complete variable domain (other parts from reference TRBV15 and TRBJ1-5): DAMVIQNPRYQVTQFGKPVTLSCSQTLNHNVMYWYQQKSSQAPKLLFHYYDKDFNNEADTPDNFQSRRPNTSFCFLDIRSPGLGDTAMYLCATSRQGASNQPQHFGDGTRLSIL.

The CDR3 DNA reads TGCGCCAGCAGCTTGCTCGCAGGACAATACACAGATACGCAGTATTTT. This codes for CASSLLAGQYTDTQYF. The chain uses TRBV5-1 and TRBJ2-3; D may be TRBD1 (5 bases). The CDR3 runs 16 residues. Per the germline V gene, CDR1 is SGHRS and CDR2 is YFSETQ. V lost 1 base and J 2 bases, leaving 14 bases between the germline ends.

There are a few counts of this clonotype. This chain connects TRBV10-3 to TRBJ1-1; D remains unclear. CDR3 size: 13 residues. The germline CDR1 and CDR2 sequences are ENHRY and SYGVKD. With 3 bases removed from V and 2 bases from J, the gap between germline ends came to 7 bases. CDR3 in amino acids: CAISEQRNTEAFF. The CDR3 DNA reads as TGTGCCATCAGTGAACAGCGCAACACTGAAGCTTTCTTT.

This clonotype was detected only a few times. This chain uses TRBV28 with TRBJ1-1; possible D gene TRBD1, 5 bases. V lost 5 bases and J 4 bases, leaving 11 bases between the germline ends. Germline CDR1 is MDHEN and CDR2 is SYDVKM. CDR3 length: 13 residues. The DNA of the CDR3 is TGTGCCAGCAGTCCCAGGGTCGGCACTGAAGCTTTCTTT. This encodes CASSPRVGTEAFF.

In its sample, this clonotype was seen a few times. The J gene is TRBJ1-2, the V gene TRBV2; D not resolved. Germline V gene data show CDR1 as SNHLY and CDR2 as FYNNEI. Trimming stripped 4 bases from V and 1 base from J, with 13 bases between. This CDR3 has 15 amino acids. CDR3 DNA sequence: TGTGCCAGCAGTGCGAGGAGTCCCTATAACTATGGCTACACCTTC. Residues: CASSARSPYNYGYTF.

In its sample, this clonotype was seen many times. This chain connects TRBV7-9 to TRBJ1-2; D is uncertain. The CDR3 runs 11 residues. The germline V gene has CDR1 SEHNR and CDR2 FQNEAQ (reference sequence). The germline V and J ends were trimmed by 1 base and 6 bases, with 3 bases remaining between them. The CDR3 sequence: CASSLGHGYTF. The CDR3 DNA reads as TGTGCCAGCAGCTTAGGTCATGGCTACACCTTC.

The chain joins TRBV2 to TRBJ2-7, with TRBD2 matching 12 bases. The trim removed 2 bases at V and 4 bases at J, leaving 6 bases unmatched. The CDR3 length is 16 residues. CDR1 and CDR2 from the germline V gene are SNHLY and FYNNEI. DNA of the CDR3: TGTGCCAGCAGTGAACGGCTAGCGGGGGGGAAGTACGAGCAGTACTTC. Its translation is CASSERLAGGKYEQYF.

The sample holds many counts of this clonotype. This chain uses TRBV7-9 with TRBJ1-4; D is perhaps TRBD1 (5 bases). Germline V CDR1 and CDR2: SEHNR, FQNEAQ (reference sequence). The CDR3 has 15 residues. The germline V and J ends were trimmed by 7 bases and 0 bases, with 12 bases remaining between them. The CDR3 region is CASTGTLATNEKLFF. DNA for the CDR3: TGTGCCAGCACCGGGACTCTTGCAACTAATGAAAAACTGTTTTTT.

This clonotype is medium-sized by share. The rearrangement uses TRBV7-8 and TRBJ1-1; D possibly corresponds to TRBD1 (6 bases). The CDR3 runs 13 residues. The V gene lost 4 bases and the J gene lost 4 bases, with 10 bases spanning the gap. CDR1 is SGHVS, CDR2 FQNEAQ, per germline. CDR3 sequence reads: CASSSGDLTEAFF. CDR3 in DNA: TGTGCCAGCAGCTCAGGGGATCTCACTGAAGCTTTCTTT.

This sequence joins TRBV7-6 and TRBJ1-2; D unresolved. Trimming removed 0 bases at V and 6 bases at J, with 14 bases between. CDR3 length equals 15 residues. Germline assignment: CDR1 SGHVS and CDR2 FNYEAQ. CDR3 sequence (DNA): TGTGCCAGCAGCTTAGCGGAGAGTCCAATTCATGGCTACACCTTC. Encoded protein: CASSLAESPIHGYTF.

This clonotype was counted a few times. CDR3 sequence reads: CSVEGRSERSDTQYF. The CDR3, as DNA: TGCAGCGTTGAGGGACGGTCCGAACGCTCAGATACGCAGTATTTT. V gene TRBV29-1 combines with J gene TRBJ2-3; D could derive from TRBD1 or TRBD2 (5 bases each). The V end was cut by 3 bases, the J end by 4 bases, with 17 bases between. The CDR3 totals 15 residues. Germline loops: CDR1 SQVTM, CDR2 ANQGSEA.

This clonotype was detected ten times or more. The chain joins TRBV4-2 to TRBJ1-1, with D possibly matching TRBD1 (5 bases). Germline assignment: CDR1 LGHNA and CDR2 YNFKEQ. The CDR3 is made up of 15 amino acids. The germline V and J ends were trimmed by 1 base and 4 bases, with 13 bases remaining between them. CDR3 nucleotide sequence: TGTGCCAGCAGCCAAGGTAGCTCAGGGACCACTGAAGCTTTCTTT. It specifies CASSQGSSGTTEAFF.

J is TRBJ1-6 and V is TRBV10-3; 7 positions match TRBD1. Losses at the gene ends were 10 bases for V and 8 bases for J; bases not matched to a gene: 11. Germline CDR1 ENHRY, CDR2 SYGVKD. CDR3 length equals 14 residues. This CDR3 reads CATGGEGADSPLHF. CDR3 sequence (DNA): TGTGCCACTGGAGGTGAGGGGGCGGATTCACCCCTCCACTTT.

This clonotype came up many times. The V gene is TRBV28, the J gene TRBJ2-7, with TRBD2 matching 7 bases. Trimming at V came to 3 bases and at J to 3 bases, leaving 5 bases not matched to a gene. Germline V CDR1 and CDR2: MDHEN, SYDVKM. This CDR3 contains 14 residues. This CDR3 is CASSFRRGYYEQYF. The CDR3 DNA sequence: TGTGCCAGCAGTTTCCGGCGGGGGTACTACGAGCAGTACTTC.

V usage is TRBV12-3 or TRBV12-4 and J usage is TRBJ2-3; TRBD2 agrees at 11 bases. There are 19 residues in the CDR3. V lost 9 bases to trimming and J lost 0 bases; unmatched junction nucleotides: 17. The CDR3 region has the DNA TGTGCCAGTGACCCCAACGTAGCGGGGGGGCCTTCTAGCACAGATACGCAGTATTTT. Translating gives CASDPNVAGGPSSTDTQYF.